A single sample is the source of the 28 T cell receptor beta chains below, sequenced in a study of molecular identifiers for immune sequencing clone quantification. TCRdb re-derived calls from the PCR reads in MiXCR, one entry per CDR3 protein. The profile shows around 320,000 distinct CDR3 sequences, over 20% of them singletons. The sample was naive CD8+ T cells from blood, with Jurkat cell RNA spiked in. The subset is: FACS-sorted CD8+CD4-CCR7+CD45RA+ naive T cells. Receptors originate from a human donor in good health. Some libraries in this study had Jurkat cell RNA spiked in.

The chain carries TRBV11-2 and TRBJ2-2; D is unclear. V was shortened by 7 bases and J by 6 bases, with 18 bases between the two germline ends. Germline V gene lookup returns CDR1 SGHAT and CDR2 FQNNGV. This CDR3 is 15 amino acids long. CDR3 amino acids: CASTEEWVGAGELFF. The CDR3 region has the DNA TGTGCCAGCACCGAAGAGTGGGTAGGCGCCGGGGAGCTGTTTTTT.

Notes on this clonotype: An end of the junction does not agree with germline; a read error may underlie this. The genes are TRBV7-9 and TRBJ1-1; TRBD1 matches at 7 bases. Germline CDR1 reads SEHNR; CDR2 reads FQNEAQ (reference sequence). The CDR3 is 16 residues long. CDR3 sequence: CASSPRQGVVNPEAFF. CDR3 nucleotide sequence: TGTGCCAGCAGCCCCCGACAGGGTGTCGTGAACCCTGAAGCTTTCTTT.

The genes are TRBV7-9 and TRBJ2-7; 8 nucleotides line up with TRBD1. The CDR3 loop spans 14 amino acids. The junction had 2 bases not matched to a gene; V was cut back by 2 bases and J by 2 bases. The germline CDR1 and CDR2 sequences are SEHNR and FQNEAQ (reference sequence). As DNA, the CDR3 is TGTGCCAGCAGCTTAATACAGGGGGCCTACGAGCAGTACTTC. Residues: CASSLIQGAYEQYF.

This clonotype was detected only a few times. The V and J genes are TRBV29-1 and TRBJ2-3; D is undetermined. V was shortened by 4 bases and J by 6 bases, with 11 bases between the two germline ends. The CDR3 spans 12 residues. The V gene's germline CDR1 is SQVTM and CDR2 ANQGSEA. The chain's CDR3 is CSVGLPLDTQYF. CDR3 nucleotides: TGCAGCGTTGGTCTCCCCTTGGATACGCAGTATTTT.

In regard to this clonotype: This may arise from a read error, as a much more abundant clone is one base away. The chain joins TRBV29-1 to TRBJ2-2; weak D call: TRBD2 (6 bases). The CDR3 contains 15 residues. Germline-derived CDR1 and CDR2 are SQVTM and ANQGSEA. CDR3 residues: CSGEDGGTYTGELFF. CDR3 nucleotides: TGCAGCGGTGAAGATGGCGGGACCTACACCGGGGAGCTGTTTTTT.

This clonotype appeared many times. J is TRBJ2-3 and V is TRBV5-5; 7 nucleotides line up with TRBD1. V shed 4 bases, J shed 5 bases, and the junction held 16 bases outside the gene matches. CDR3 length: 17 amino acids. Germline V gives CDR1 SGHKS, CDR2 YYEKEE (reference sequence). The CDR3 region has the DNA TGTGCCAGCAGCCATATAACGACAGGGACACAAGGAGATACGCAGTATTTT. Protein sequence: CASSHITTGTQGDTQYF.

V is TRBV11-2 and J is TRBJ2-3, with D tentatively TRBD2 (6 bases). This CDR3 has 14 residues. Trimming stripped 5 bases from V and 4 bases from J, with 13 bases between. The germline V gene encodes CDR1 SGHAT and CDR2 FQNNGV. CDR3: CASSLQGLADTQYF. The CDR3 DNA is TGTGCCAGCAGCCTTCAGGGACTGGCAGATACGCAGTATTTT.

V and J are TRBV6-2 or TRBV6-3 and TRBJ2-7, with D perhaps TRBD2 (6 bases). Germline CDR1 MNHEY, CDR2 SVGEGT. Trimming shortened V by 6 bases and J by 2 bases, and 20 bases separated the two germline ends. The CDR3 consists of 16 residues. The CDR3: CASRPITGEGTYEQYF. The CDR3 bases are TGTGCCAGCAGACCAATCACGGGGGAAGGGACCTACGAGCAGTACTTC.

This clonotype has a count of ten or more. The chain couples TRBV5-1 to TRBJ2-3, with TRBD2 matching over 9 bases. CDR3 length: 16 amino acids. The trim removed 5 bases at V and 0 bases at J, leaving 7 bases unmatched. The V gene's germline CDR1 is SGHRS and CDR2 YFSETQ. The CDR3 sequence: CASRVASGVSTDTQYF. The CDR3 DNA reads as TGCGCCAGCAGAGTGGCTAGCGGGGTTAGCACAGATACGCAGTATTTT.

This clonotype was found a few times. The gene calls are TRBV7-9 and TRBJ2-6; D is uncertain. V was clipped by 5 bases and J by 2 bases, with 13 bases between them. The CDR3 is made up of 16 amino acids. Germline CDR1 and CDR2: SEHNR and FQNEAQ (reference sequence). The CDR3, as DNA: TGTGCCAGCAGCCCACCCCTGGGCCCTGGGGCCAACGTCCTGACTTTC. This encodes CASSPPLGPGANVLTF.

This clonotype has at least ten counts. This sequence joins TRBV9 and TRBJ1-3; no reliable D call. Trimming stripped 4 bases from V and 3 bases from J, with 14 bases between. The CDR3 sequence is 15 residues long. Germline V gene data show CDR1 as SGDLS and CDR2 as YYNGEE. Here the CDR3 reads CASSPTRDGGNTIYF. CDR3 sequence (DNA): TGTGCCAGCAGCCCTACGAGAGACGGTGGAAACACCATATATTTT.

At least ten counts were recorded for this clonotype. This rearrangement joins TRBV7-9 to TRBJ2-7; 8 bases line up with TRBD1. V shed 5 bases, J shed 0 bases, and the junction held 9 bases outside the gene matches. From germline, CDR1 is SEHNR and CDR2 FQNEAQ (reference sequence). There are 16 residues in the CDR3. Here the CDR3 DNA reads TGTGCCAGCAGCCCCCCACGGACAGGGCCCTCCTACGAGCAGTACTTC. Its protein is CASSPPRTGPSYEQYF.

J is TRBJ2-6 and V is TRBV7-9; the D gene is possibly TRBD1 (5 bases). This CDR3 region has 12 residues. V was trimmed by 8 bases and J by 5 bases, leaving 7 bases between them. Germline V gives CDR1 SEHNR, CDR2 FQNEAQ (reference sequence). The CDR3 reads CASPDRANVLTF. The CDR3 DNA reads TGTGCCAGCCCGGACAGGGCCAACGTCCTGACTTTC.

This clonotype was detected a few times. The gene calls are TRBV30 and TRBJ2-2, with D uncertain. The CDR3 length is 14 residues. V lost 0 bases and J 0 bases, leaving 5 bases between the germline ends. CDR1 is GTSNPN, CDR2 SVGIG, per germline (reference sequence). As DNA, the CDR3 is TGTGCCTGGAGTGTACCCTCGAACACCGGGGAGCTGTTTTTT. Protein product: CAWSVPSNTGELFF.

In this sample, this clonotype turned up a few times. This chain links TRBV12-5 with TRBJ2-4; 11 nucleotides align to TRBD1. Germline CDR1 is LGHNT and CDR2 is FRNRAP. V trimming: 3 bases; J trimming: 7 bases; junction bases outside the gene matches: 5. CDR3 length equals 15 residues. The CDR3 loop is CASGLSGQGANIQYF. The CDR3 bases are TGTGCTAGTGGTTTATCCGGACAGGGGGCTAACATTCAGTACTTC.

This clonotype was recorded at least ten times. The V call is TRBV5-4, the J call TRBJ2-3, with 7 bases aligning to TRBD1. This CDR3 is 15 amino acids long. The V segment lost 1 base and the J segment 1 base; nucleotides outside the gene matches: 3. The germline V gene has CDR1 SGHNT and CDR2 YYREEE (reference sequence). CDR3 loop: CASSLLDRGTDTQYF. The CDR3 DNA is TGTGCCAGCAGCTTGCTTGACAGGGGCACAGATACGCAGTATTTT.

This clonotype turned up a few times. The genes are TRBV19 and TRBJ1-6; D remains ambiguous. V dropped 4 bases and J dropped 5 bases, with 6 bases sitting between them. The germline CDR1 and CDR2 sequences are LNHDA and SQIVND (reference sequence). This CDR3 is 13 amino acids long. The CDR3 coding sequence is TGTGCCAGTAGTACGGGTCATAATTCACCCCTCCACTTT. It yields the protein CASSTGHNSPLHF.

The chain employs TRBV20-1 and TRBJ1-1, with TRBD1 as a possible D gene (5 bases). This CDR3 comprises 14 residues. Germline V lookup: CDR1 DFQATT, CDR2 SNEGSKA (reference sequence). V lost 5 bases and J lost 1, with 14 bases in between. The CDR3 region is CSASDSSANTEAFF. CDR3 sequence (DNA): TGCAGTGCTTCCGACAGTAGTGCGAACACTGAAGCTTTCTTT.

This clonotype was seen repeatedly, ten times or more. The chain's CDR3 is CASSQDRQGAYEQFF. In DNA, the CDR3 is TGCGCCAGCAGCCAAGATCGGCAGGGGGCTTATGAGCAGTTCTTC. The rearrangement uses TRBV4-3 and TRBJ2-1; 8 nucleotides agree with TRBD1. The V gene's germline CDR1 is LGHNA and CDR2 YSLEER. V trimming: 0 bases; J trimming: 8 bases; junction bases outside the gene matches: 6. The CDR3 covers 15 residues.

This chain links TRBV20-1 with TRBJ2-7, with D perhaps TRBD2 (7 bases). Germline assignment: CDR1 DFQATT and CDR2 SNEGSKA (reference sequence). V was pared by 4 bases and J by 3 bases, with 10 bases between. The CDR3 runs to 12 residues. The CDR3 DNA reads as TGCAGTGCTAAGCGGGGACACTACGAGCAGTACTTC. Protein sequence: CSAKRGHYEQYF.

This clonotype was seen many times. The rearrangement uses TRBV28 and TRBJ1-6; no clear D gene. The CDR3 length is 13 residues. Germline V gives CDR1 MDHEN, CDR2 SYDVKM. The V end was cut by 3 bases, the J end by 3 bases, with 3 bases between. The CDR3 DNA sequence: TGTGCCAGCAGTTTGGACTATAATTCACCCCTCCACTTT. Translation: CASSLDYNSPLHF.

In this sample, this clonotype turned up a few times. The CDR3: CASSFLGESETQYF. The CDR3 bases are TGTGCCAGCAGCTTCTTGGGTGAATCAGAGACCCAGTACTTC. The rearrangement links TRBV13 to TRBJ2-5; D uncertain. Germline V gene lookup returns CDR1 PRHDT and CDR2 FYEKMQ (reference sequence). The CDR3 totals 14 residues. V lost 3 bases and J 4 bases, leaving 12 bases between the germline ends.

At least ten counts were recorded for this clonotype. The chain is built from TRBV6-1 and TRBJ1-5; 7 bases match TRBD1. Germline CDR1 reads MNHNS; CDR2 reads SASEGT. V lost 4 bases and J lost 5; bases outside the gene matches: 2. The CDR3 length is 13 residues. CDR3 bases: TGTGCCAGCAGTGGACAGGGTGATCAGCCCCAGCATTTT. Amino acid sequence: CASSGQGDQPQHF.

There are many counts of this clonotype. The chain recombines TRBV5-1 with TRBJ2-5; D is undetermined. The CDR3 has 14 amino acids. Trimming took off 0 bases at V and 2 bases at J, with 8 bases between the two ends. Germline V gene sequence: CDR1 SGHRS, CDR2 YFSETQ. The CDR3 is CASSLDRWQETQYF. CDR3 nucleotides: TGCGCCAGCAGCTTGGACAGATGGCAAGAGACCCAGTACTTC.

There are many counts of this clonotype. The CDR3 DNA reads as TGTGCCAGCAGCTTGGACCTAGCGGGGGGGCCATTCAGAGAGACCCAGTACTTC. Translation gives CASSLDLAGGPFRETQYF. This chain joins TRBV7-2 and TRBJ2-5, with 12 bases matching TRBD2. J lost 4 bases, V lost 3 bases, and 12 bases had no gene match. The germline V gene has CDR1 SGHTA and CDR2 FQGNSA. The CDR3 length is 18 residues.

On this clonotype: A read error may be the cause here, since a much bigger clone is one base away. The chain is built from TRBV19 and TRBJ2-4; the D is unclear. The germline V and J ends were trimmed by 3 bases and 0 bases, with 18 bases remaining between them. Germline CDR1 is LNHDA and CDR2 is SQIVND (reference sequence). This CDR3 has 18 residues. DNA of the CDR3: TGTGCCAGTAGTATCGAGACAAGAGTAGTCCTAGCCAAAAACATTCAGTACTTC. Translated, it gives CASSIETRVVLAKNIQYF.

On this clonotype: One base away lies a much larger clone, so this may be a sequencing read error. The chain is built from TRBV15 and TRBJ2-3, with a possible D match to TRBD2 (6 bases). The CDR3 sequence is 15 residues long. From germline, CDR1 is LNHNV and CDR2 YYDKDF (reference sequence). The V end was cut by 5 bases, the J end by 5 bases, with 17 bases between. The CDR3 spells CATSSYTRGKDTQYF. The CDR3 bases are TGTGCCACCAGCTCTTATACCCGGGGGAAAGATACGCAGTATTTT.

In this sample, this clonotype turned up many times. The J gene is TRBJ1-1, the V gene TRBV11-2, with D tentatively TRBD1 (6 bases). CDR3 length: 14 residues. The V gene's germline CDR1 is SGHAT and CDR2 FQNNGV. Trimming removed 5 bases at V and 2 bases at J, with 12 bases between. Here the CDR3 DNA reads TGTGCCAGCAGCCTTGCAGGGGTTAACACTGAAGCTTTCTTT. Its protein is CASSLAGVNTEAFF.